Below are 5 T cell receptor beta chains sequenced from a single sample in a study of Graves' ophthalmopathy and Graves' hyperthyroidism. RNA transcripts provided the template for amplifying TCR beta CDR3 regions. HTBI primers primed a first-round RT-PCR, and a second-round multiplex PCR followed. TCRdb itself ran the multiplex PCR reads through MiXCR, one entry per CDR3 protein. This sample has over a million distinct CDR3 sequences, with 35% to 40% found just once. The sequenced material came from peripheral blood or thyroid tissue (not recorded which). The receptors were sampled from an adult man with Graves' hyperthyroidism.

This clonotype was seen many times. CDR3 amino acids: CASSQDTGTYGYTF. Written as DNA, the CDR3 is TGCGCCAGCAGCCAAGATACGGGGACCTATGGCTACACCTTC. The V call is TRBV4-3, the J call TRBJ1-2, with D possibly matching TRBD1 (5 bases). V lost 0 bases and J lost 4, with 9 bases in between. The CDR3 runs to 14 residues. Germline V lookup: CDR1 LGHNA, CDR2 YSLEER.

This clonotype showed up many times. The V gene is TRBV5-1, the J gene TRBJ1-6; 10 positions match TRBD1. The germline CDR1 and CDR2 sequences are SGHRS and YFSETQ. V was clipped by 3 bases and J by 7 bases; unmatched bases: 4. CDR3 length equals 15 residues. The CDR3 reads CASSSGQGENSPLHF. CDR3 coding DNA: TGCGCCAGCAGCTCCGGACAGGGGGAAAATTCACCCCTCCACTTT.

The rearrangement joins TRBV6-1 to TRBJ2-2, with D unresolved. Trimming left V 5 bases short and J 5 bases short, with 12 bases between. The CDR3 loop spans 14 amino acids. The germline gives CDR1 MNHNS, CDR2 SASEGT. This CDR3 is CASSLGAPTGELFF. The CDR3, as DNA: TGTGCCAGCAGTCTAGGAGCCCCGACCGGGGAGCTGTTTTTT.

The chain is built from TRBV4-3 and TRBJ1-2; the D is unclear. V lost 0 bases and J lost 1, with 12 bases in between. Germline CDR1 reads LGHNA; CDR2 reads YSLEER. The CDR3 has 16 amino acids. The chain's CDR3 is CASSQDRSLSNYGYTF. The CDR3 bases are TGCGCCAGCAGCCAAGATAGGAGTCTGAGTAACTATGGCTACACCTTC.

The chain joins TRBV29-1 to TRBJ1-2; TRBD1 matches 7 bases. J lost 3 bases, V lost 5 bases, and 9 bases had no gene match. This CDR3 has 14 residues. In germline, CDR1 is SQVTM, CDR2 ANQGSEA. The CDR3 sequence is CSVHRRGTDYGYTF. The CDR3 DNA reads TGCAGCGTTCATAGAAGGGGGACAGACTATGGCTACACCTTC.